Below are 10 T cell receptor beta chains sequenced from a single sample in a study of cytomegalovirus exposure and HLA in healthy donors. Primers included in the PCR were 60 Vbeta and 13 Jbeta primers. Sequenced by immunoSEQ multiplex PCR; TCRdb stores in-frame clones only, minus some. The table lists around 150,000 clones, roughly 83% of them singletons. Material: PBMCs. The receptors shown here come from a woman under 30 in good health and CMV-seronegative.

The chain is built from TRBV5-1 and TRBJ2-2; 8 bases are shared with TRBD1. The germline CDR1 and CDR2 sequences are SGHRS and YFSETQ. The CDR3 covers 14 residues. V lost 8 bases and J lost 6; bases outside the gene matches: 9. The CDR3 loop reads CASTRRQGPGELFF. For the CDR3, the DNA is TGCGCCAGTACCAGGAGACAGGGGCCCGGGGAGCTGTTTTTT.

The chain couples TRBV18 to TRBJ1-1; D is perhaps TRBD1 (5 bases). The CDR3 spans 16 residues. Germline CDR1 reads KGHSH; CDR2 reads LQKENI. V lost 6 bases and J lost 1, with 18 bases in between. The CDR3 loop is CASSVVGPRGNTEAFF. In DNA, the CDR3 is TGTGCCAGCTCGGTCGTAGGGCCAAGGGGGAACACTGAAGCTTTCTTT.

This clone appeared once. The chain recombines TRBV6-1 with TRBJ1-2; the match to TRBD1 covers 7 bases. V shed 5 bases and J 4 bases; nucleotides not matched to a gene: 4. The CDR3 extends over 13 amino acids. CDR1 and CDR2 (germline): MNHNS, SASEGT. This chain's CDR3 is CASSSPGGYGYTF. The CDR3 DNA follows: TGTGCCAGCAGTTCGCCAGGGGGCTATGGCTACACCTTC.

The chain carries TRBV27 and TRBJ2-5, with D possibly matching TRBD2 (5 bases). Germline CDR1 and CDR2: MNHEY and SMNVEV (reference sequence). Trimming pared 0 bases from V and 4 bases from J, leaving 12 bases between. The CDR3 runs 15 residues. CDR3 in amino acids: CASSLSGSSGETQYF. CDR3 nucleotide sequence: TGTGCCAGCAGTTTATCGGGCAGCAGCGGAGAGACCCAGTACTTC.

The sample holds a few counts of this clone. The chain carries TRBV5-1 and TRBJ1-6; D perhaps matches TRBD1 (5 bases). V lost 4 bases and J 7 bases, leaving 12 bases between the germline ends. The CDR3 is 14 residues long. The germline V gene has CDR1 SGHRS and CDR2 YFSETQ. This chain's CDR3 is CASSETGGNSPLHF. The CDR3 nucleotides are TGCGCCAGCAGCGAAACAGGTGGAAATTCACCCCTCCACTTT.

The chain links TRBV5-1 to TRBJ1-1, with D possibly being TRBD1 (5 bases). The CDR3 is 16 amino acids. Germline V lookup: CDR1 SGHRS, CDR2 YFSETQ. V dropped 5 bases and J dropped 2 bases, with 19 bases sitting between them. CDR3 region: CASRLGPGGFNTEAFF. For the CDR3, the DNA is TGCGCCAGCAGACTGGGCCCCGGGGGGTTTAACACTGAAGCTTTCTTT.

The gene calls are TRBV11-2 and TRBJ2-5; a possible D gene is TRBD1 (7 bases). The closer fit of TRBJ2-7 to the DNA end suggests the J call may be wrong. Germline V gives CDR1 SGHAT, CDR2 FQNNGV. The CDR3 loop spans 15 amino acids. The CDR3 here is CASSLAQGGTYEQYF. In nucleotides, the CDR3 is TGTGCCAGCAGCTTAGCGCAGGGGGGTACCTACGAGCAGTACTTC.

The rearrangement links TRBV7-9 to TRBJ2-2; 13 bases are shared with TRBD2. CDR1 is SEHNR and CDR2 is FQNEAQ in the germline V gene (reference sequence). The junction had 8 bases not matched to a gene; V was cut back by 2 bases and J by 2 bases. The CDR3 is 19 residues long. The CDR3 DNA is TGTGCCAGCAGCTTATCCCGACTAGCGGGGGGCCTTAACACCGGGGAGCTGTTTTTT. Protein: CASSLSRLAGGLNTGELFF.

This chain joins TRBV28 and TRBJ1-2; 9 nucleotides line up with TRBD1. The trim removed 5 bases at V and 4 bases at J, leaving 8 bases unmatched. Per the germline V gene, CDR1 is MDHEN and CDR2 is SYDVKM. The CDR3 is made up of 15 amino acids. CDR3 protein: CASSAQGARPYGYTF. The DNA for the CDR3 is TGTGCCAGCAGTGCACAGGGGGCGCGGCCCTATGGCTACACCTTC.

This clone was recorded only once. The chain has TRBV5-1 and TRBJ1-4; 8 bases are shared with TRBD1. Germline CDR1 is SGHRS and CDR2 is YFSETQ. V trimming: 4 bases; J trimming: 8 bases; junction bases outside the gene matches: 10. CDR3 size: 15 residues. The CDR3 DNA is TGCGCCAGCAGCCCCGGGACAGGTGGGAGGGAAAAACTGTTTTTT. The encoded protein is CASSPGTGGREKLFF.